This TCR beta chain was documented in a study of chemoradiotherapy in HPV16-positive cancers (dated by TCRdb to between 2021 and 2024). Regarding the research as a whole: Candidate HPV-specific T-cell clones and common TCR motifs were defined through functional T-cell assays on cells from a couple of HPV16-positive patients. Whether T-cell immunity against the HPV oncoproteins E6 and E7 changes during chemoradiotherapy and whether survival is affected by this immunity were examined in the study. The candidate HPV-specific TCRs and motifs were subsequently tracked in TCR repertoires obtained from about 79 patients with HPV-related cancers.

Library creation used the immunoSEQ multiplex PCR assay. Drawn from immuneACCESS, this table holds only the in-frame rearrangements with V and J called that TCRdb kept. Clones are partly lost; checked studies trace under half to an unresolved V gene and leave the rest unexplained. In all, the sample holds over 8,500 clones, and 70% to 90% of those were seen once. The ten largest clones capture approximately 3.1% of the sample. Repertoires were sampled repeatedly over the course of chemoradiotherapy so that clonal expansion in the tumor microenvironment could be followed. Broad study findings and their caveats: In HPV16-positive patients, expansion of HPV-responsive T cells during chemoradiotherapy was associated with improved recurrence-free survival. Only a couple of HPV16-positive patients were used to derive the functional definition of HPV-specific T cells, and the survival association was reported for HPV16-positive patients. Expansion of candidate HPV-specific clones and E7-related TCR motifs was observed in the tumor microenvironment during treatment, whereas no such expansion was observed for non-HPV-specific T cells.

Details on this clone: Its antigen has not been determined. The record has no base qualities; no much larger clone is one base away.

CDR1 and CDR2 (SGHTA, FQGNSA) derive from the germline V gene. Between the V and J ends, shortened by 4 bases and 3 bases respectively, the junction contains 13 bases. The CDR3 covers 14 residues, taking in both the cysteine and the phenylalanine. Only the CDR3 DNA stays, 42 bases, in frame from base 1. Here the chain combines TRBV7-2 and TRBJ2-7, with a tentative D gene TRBD1 over 7 matching bases. This sample comprised tumor tissue, obtained from a patient who underwent chemoradiotherapy. The sequence derives from a human donor with HPV-associated anogenital cancer. The DNA sequence follows: TGTGCCAGCAGCTCGGGGGACAGAAACTACGAGCAGTACTTC. Translated, it gives CASSSGDRNYEQYF.